This TCR beta chain was identified during a study of T cell responses to AZD1222 COVID-19 vaccine. Study observations and caveats: Seropositive status at baseline applied to only five to seven AZD1222 recipients. Clonal diversity was possibly underestimated, and white British individuals and females predominated among donors.

The data were produced by immunoSEQ multiplex PCR, yet TCRdb's version contains in-frame clones alone and is incomplete. The profile covers 150,000 to 180,000 clones, with approximately 90% appearing a single time and approximately 1.8% taken by the ten largest. On this clone itself: Its antigen is as yet unknown.

CDR1 SGHRS and CDR2 YFSETQ come from the germline V gene. The CDR3 runs to 13 residues. J lost 2 bases, V lost 3 bases, and 2 bases had no gene match. The specimen was peripheral blood, collected on day 0 of AZD1222 vaccination. The chain joins TRBV5-1 to TRBJ2-7, with 7 bases aligning to TRBD1. This sequence originates from an adult in good health. In DNA form, the CDR3 reads TGCGCCAGCAGCTCCGGGACAGCCTACGAGCAGTACTTC. This translates into CASSSGTAYEQYF.